This entry describes one T cell receptor (beta chain). The clone's antigen remains unknown. The sample holds no much larger clone one base away, and base qualities are not on file. The data derive from a study of control samples from healthy donors and cancer patients (dated by TCRdb to about 2020). The library was built by means of the immunoSEQ multiplex PCR assay. TCRdb took over this immuneACCESS table, retaining in-frame rearrangements with V and J assigned. Such tables are incomplete; in checked studies, under half of the missing clones stem from an unresolved V gene, and the remainder is unexplained. The sample yields a few hundred thousand clones; 80% to 95% were counted once. More than 6% of the sample belongs to the ten largest clones. V loses 10 bases, J loses 6 bases, and the germline ends lie 16 bases apart. Its CDR3 holds 13 amino acids, cysteine through phenylalanine. The only DNA kept is the CDR3, 39 bases in frame from the first base. CDR1 and CDR2, per the germline V gene, are SGHAT and FQNNGV.

The sequence is built from TRBV11-2 and TRBJ1-3; the D gene lacks a confident call. The sample comprised PBMCs. The sequence derives from a man aged 40-55 years with head and neck cancer. The CDR3 region has the sequence CAIHSLGENTIYF. The DNA sequence follows: TGTGCCATCCACTCTTTGGGCGAAAACACCATATATTTT. The CDR3, completed at both ends by the reference TRBV11-2 and TRBJ1-3 genes, gives the full variable domain EAGVAQSPRYKIIEKRQSVAFWCNPISGHATLYWYQQILGQGPKLLIQFQNNGVVDDSQLPKDRFSAERLKGVDSTLKIQPAKLEDSAVYLCAIHSLGENTIYFGEGSWLTVV.